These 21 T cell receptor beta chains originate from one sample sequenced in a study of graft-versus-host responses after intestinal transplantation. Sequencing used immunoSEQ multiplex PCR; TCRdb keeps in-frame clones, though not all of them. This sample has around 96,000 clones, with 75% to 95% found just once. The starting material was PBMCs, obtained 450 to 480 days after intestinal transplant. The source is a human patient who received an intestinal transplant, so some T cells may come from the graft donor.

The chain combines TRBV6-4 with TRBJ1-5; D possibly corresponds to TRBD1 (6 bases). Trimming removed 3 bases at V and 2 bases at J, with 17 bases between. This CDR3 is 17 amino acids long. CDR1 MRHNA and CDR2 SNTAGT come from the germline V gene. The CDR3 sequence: CASSDQGTRGGNQPQHF. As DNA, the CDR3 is TGTGCCAGCAGTGATCAGGGGACCAGGGGAGGCAATCAGCCCCAGCATTTT.

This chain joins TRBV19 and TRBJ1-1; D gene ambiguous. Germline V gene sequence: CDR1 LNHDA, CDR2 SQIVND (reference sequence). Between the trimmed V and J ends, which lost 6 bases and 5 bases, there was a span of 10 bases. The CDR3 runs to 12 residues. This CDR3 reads CASSRGWTEAFF. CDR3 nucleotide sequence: TGTGCCAGTAGCCGAGGGTGGACTGAAGCTTTCTTT.

CDR3 amino acids: CASSPQSTDTQYF. For the CDR3, the DNA is TGTGCCAGCAGCCCCCAAAGCACAGATACGCAGTATTTT. This chain uses TRBV14 with TRBJ2-3; D unresolved. Germline lookup yields CDR1 SGHDN and CDR2 FVKESK. The CDR3 loop spans 13 amino acids. V lost 4 bases to trimming and J lost 0 bases, with 5 bases between them.

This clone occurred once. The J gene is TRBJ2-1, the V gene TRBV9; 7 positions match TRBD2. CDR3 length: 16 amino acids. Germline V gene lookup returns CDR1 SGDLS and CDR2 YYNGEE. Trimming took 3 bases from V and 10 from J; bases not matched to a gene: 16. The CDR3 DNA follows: TGTGCCAGCAGCGACCGTTCGACTAGCCTTTCTAGGGAGCAGTTCTTC. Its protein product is CASSDRSTSLSREQFF.

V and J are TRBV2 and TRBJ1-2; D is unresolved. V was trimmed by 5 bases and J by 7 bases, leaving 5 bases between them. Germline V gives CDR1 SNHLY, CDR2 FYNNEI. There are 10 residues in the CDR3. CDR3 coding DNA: TGTGCCAGCAGTCTAACTGGCTACACCTTC. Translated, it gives CASSLTGYTF.

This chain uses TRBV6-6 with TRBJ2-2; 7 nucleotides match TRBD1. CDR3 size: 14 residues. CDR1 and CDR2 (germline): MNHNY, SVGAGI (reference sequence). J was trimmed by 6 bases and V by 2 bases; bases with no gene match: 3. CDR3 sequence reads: CASSYLTGAGELFF. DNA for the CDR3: TGTGCCAGCAGTTACCTAACAGGGGCCGGGGAGCTGTTTTTT.

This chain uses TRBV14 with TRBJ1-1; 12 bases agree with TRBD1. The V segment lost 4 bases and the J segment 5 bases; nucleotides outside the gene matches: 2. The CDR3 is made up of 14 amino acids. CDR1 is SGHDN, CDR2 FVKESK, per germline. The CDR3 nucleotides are TGTGCCAGCAGCCCGGGACAGGGGGCGACTGAAGCTTTCTTT. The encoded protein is CASSPGQGATEAFF.

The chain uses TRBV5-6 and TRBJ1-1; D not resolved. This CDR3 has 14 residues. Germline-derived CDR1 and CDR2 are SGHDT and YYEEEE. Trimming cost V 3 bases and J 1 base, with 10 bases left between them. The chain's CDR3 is CASSSQRENTEAFF. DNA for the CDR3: TGTGCCAGCAGCTCCCAAAGGGAGAACACTGAAGCTTTCTTT.

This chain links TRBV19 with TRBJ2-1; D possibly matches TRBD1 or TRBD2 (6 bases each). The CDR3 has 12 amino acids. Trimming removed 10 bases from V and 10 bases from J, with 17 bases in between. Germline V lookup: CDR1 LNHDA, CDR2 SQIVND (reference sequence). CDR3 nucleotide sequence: TGTGCCACCAACGATGGGGGGCTAGAGCAGTTCTTC. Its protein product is CATNDGGLEQFF.

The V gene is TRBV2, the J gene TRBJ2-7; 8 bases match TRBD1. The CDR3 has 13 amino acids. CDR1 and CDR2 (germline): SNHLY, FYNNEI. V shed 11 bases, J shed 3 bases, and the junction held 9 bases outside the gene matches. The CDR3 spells CARGQGAFYEQYF. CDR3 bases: TGTGCCCGGGGGCAGGGGGCATTCTACGAGCAGTACTTC.

The CDR3 loop is CSVERGSGNTIYF. CDR3 DNA: TGCAGCGTTGAAAGAGGTTCTGGAAACACCATATATTTT. This chain links TRBV29-1 with TRBJ1-3, with no clear D. This CDR3 region has 13 residues. Germline CDR1 reads SQVTM; CDR2 reads ANQGSEA. Trimming took 2 bases from V and 1 from J, leaving 6 bases between them.

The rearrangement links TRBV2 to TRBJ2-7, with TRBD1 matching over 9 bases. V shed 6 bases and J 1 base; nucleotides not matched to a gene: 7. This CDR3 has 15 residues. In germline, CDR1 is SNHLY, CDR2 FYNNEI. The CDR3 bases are TGTGCCAGCAGGCCGGACAGGGGCCAATCCTACGAGCAGTACTTC. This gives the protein CASRPDRGQSYEQYF. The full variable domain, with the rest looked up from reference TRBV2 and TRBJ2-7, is EPEVTQTPSHQVTQMGQEVILRCVPISNHLYFYWYRQILGQKVEFLVSFYNNEISEKSEIFDDQFSVERPDGSNFTLKIRSTKLEDSAMYFCASRPDRGQSYEQYFGPGTRLTVT.

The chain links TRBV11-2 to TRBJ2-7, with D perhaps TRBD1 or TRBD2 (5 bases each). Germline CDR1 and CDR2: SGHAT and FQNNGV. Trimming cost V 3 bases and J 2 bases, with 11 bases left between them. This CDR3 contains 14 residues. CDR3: CASSFGTHPYEQYF. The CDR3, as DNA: TGTGCCAGCAGCTTCGGGACGCACCCCTACGAGCAGTACTTC.

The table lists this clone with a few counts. CDR3 in DNA: TGTGCCAGCAGCCTGGGACAGGCAGTCGGGGAGCTGTTTTTT. Its protein product is CASSLGQAVGELFF. The V and J genes are TRBV6-5 and TRBJ2-2, with TRBD1 identical over 8 bases. Germline trimming cut 6 bases from V and 7 bases from J; bases unmatched to any gene: 7. The CDR3 runs to 14 residues. Germline V gene lookup returns CDR1 MNHEY and CDR2 SVGAGI.

CDR3 region: CASSQVSGGGETQYF. The CDR3, as DNA: TGTGCCAGCAGCCAAGTCTCAGGGGGCGGGGAGACCCAGTACTTC. The chain couples TRBV14 to TRBJ2-5; 8 bases are shared with TRBD1. V was clipped by 1 base and J by 5 bases; unmatched bases: 6. Germline values: CDR1 SGHDN, CDR2 FVKESK. This CDR3 spans 15 amino acids.

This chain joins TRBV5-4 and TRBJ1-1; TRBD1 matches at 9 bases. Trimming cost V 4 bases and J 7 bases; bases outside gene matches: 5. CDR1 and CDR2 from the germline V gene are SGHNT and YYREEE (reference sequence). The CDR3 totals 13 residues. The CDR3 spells CASSPGQGVEAFF. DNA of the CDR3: TGTGCCAGCAGCCCGGGACAGGGCGTTGAAGCTTTCTTT.

CDR3 in DNA: TGTGCCAACCGACTTGAGAGTGGCAAAAACATTCAGTACTTC. The encoded protein is CANRLESGKNIQYF. The chain has TRBV2 and TRBJ2-4, with D uncertain. There are 14 residues in the CDR3. V lost 10 bases to trimming and J lost 3 bases, with 16 bases between them. Germline V CDR1 and CDR2: SNHLY, FYNNEI.

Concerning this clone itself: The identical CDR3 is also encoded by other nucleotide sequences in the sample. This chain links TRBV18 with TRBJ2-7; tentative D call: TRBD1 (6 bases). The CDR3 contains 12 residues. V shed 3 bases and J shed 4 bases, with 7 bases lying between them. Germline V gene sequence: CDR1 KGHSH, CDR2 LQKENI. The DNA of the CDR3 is TGTGCCAGCTCACCCGGACAGTACGAGCAGTACTTC. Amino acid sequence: CASSPGQYEQYF.

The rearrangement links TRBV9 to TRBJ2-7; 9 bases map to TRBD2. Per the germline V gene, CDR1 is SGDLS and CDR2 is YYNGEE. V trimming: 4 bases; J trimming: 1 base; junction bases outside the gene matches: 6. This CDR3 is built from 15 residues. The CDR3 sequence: CASSPRLAASYEQYF. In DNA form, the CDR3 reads TGTGCCAGCAGCCCTAGACTAGCGGCTTCCTACGAGCAGTACTTC.

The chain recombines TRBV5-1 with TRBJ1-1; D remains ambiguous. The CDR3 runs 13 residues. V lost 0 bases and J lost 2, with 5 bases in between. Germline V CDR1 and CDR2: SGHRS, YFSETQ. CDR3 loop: CASSLAENTEAFF. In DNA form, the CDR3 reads TGCGCCAGCAGCTTGGCGGAAAACACTGAAGCTTTCTTT. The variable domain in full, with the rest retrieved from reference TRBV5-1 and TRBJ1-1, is KAGVTQTPRYLIKTRGQQVTLSCSPISGHRSVSWYQQTPGQGLQFLFEYFSETQRNKGNFPGRFSGRQFSNSRSEMNVSTLELGDSALYLCASSLAENTEAFFGQGTRLTVV.

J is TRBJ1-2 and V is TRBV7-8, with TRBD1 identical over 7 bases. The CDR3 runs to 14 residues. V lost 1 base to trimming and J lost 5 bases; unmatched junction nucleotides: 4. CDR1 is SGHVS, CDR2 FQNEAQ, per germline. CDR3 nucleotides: TGTGCCAGCAGCTTAGATAACAGGGGATATGGCTACACCTTC. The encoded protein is CASSLDNRGYGYTF.